A single sample gave rise to the 11 T cell receptor beta chains below, sequenced in a study of T-cell memory formation after mild COVID-19. TCRdb analysed the 5' RACE reads with MiXCR anew, one entry per CDR3 protein. The table lists more than 300,000 distinct CDR3 sequences, about 13% of them singletons. The specimen was PBMCs or a T cell subset sorted from them (not recorded which). These receptors originate from a young man who had mild COVID-19 (a few samples of this study predate the infection). Cell type and time point are not known.

V is TRBV12-3 or TRBV12-4 and J is TRBJ1-2; D ambiguous. V dropped 4 bases and J dropped 2 bases, with 11 bases sitting between them. The length of the CDR3 is 14 residues. The CDR3 DNA follows: TGTGCCAGCAGTTCCCGGACGACGAACTATGGCTACACCTTC. As protein: CASSSRTTNYGYTF.

The chain combines TRBV28 with TRBJ1-5, with no clear D. Germline V gene lookup returns CDR1 MDHEN and CDR2 SYDVKM. This CDR3 region has 12 residues. Between the trimmed V and J ends, which lost 4 bases and 12 bases, there was a span of 13 bases. The CDR3 DNA follows: TGTGCCAGCAGTTCGCCGACTATGTTCCAGCATTTT. As protein: CASSSPTMFQHF.

This clonotype was counted a few times. The chain combines TRBV7-9 with TRBJ2-7; no firm D call. Germline-derived CDR1 and CDR2 are SEHNR and FQNEAQ (reference sequence). This CDR3 is 16 amino acids long. The V end was cut by 5 bases, the J end by 2 bases, with 19 bases between. The CDR3, as DNA: TGTGCCAGCAGCCGTGACGAGGTGGGTTATACCTACGAGCAGTACGTC. This sequence encodes CASSRDEVGYTYEQYV.

Many counts were recorded for this clonotype. The chain employs TRBV7-7 and TRBJ2-1; a weak D match, TRBD1 (5 bases). Per the germline V gene, CDR1 is SSHAT and CDR2 is FNYEAQ (reference sequence). Trimming removed 5 bases at V and 9 bases at J, with 11 bases between. CDR3 length: 12 residues. CDR3 residues: CASSATGREQFF. CDR3 DNA: TGTGCCAGCAGCGCTACAGGTCGTGAGCAGTTCTTC.

This clonotype was detected ten times or more. The chain combines TRBV6-5 with TRBJ1-1; 9 nucleotides match TRBD1. Germline V CDR1 and CDR2: MNHEY, SVGAGI. The CDR3 contains 16 residues. Trimming took 1 base from V and 6 from J; bases not matched to a gene: 9. CDR3 bases: TGTGCCAGCAGTTACTGGACAGGGGTCGGTCTGGCTGAAGCTTTCTTT. Its translation is CASSYWTGVGLAEAFF.

This clonotype has just a few counts. The chain couples TRBV12-3 or TRBV12-4 to TRBJ2-2, with D perhaps matching TRBD1 (6 bases). V shed 7 bases and J shed 4 bases, with 10 bases lying between them. This CDR3 spans 13 amino acids. CDR3 loop: CASTGDFTGELFF. CDR3 nucleotides: TGTGCCAGCACAGGGGATTTCACCGGGGAGCTGTTTTTT.

The chain is built from TRBV6-5 and TRBJ2-3; no clear D gene. The V gene lost 10 bases and the J gene lost 2 bases, with 13 bases spanning the gap. There are 13 residues in the CDR3. Germline V gene data show CDR1 as MNHEY and CDR2 as SVGAGI. The CDR3 DNA sequence: TGTGCCACCCAGACCCCCCTCACAGATACGCAGTATTTT. Translation: CATQTPLTDTQYF.

This clonotype appeared a single time. CDR3 in amino acids: CASSLLAGVWNEQYF. CDR3 coding DNA: TGTGCCAGCAGCTTATTAGCGGGGGTCTGGAACGAGCAGTACTTC. This chain connects TRBV11-2 to TRBJ2-7; TRBD2 agrees at 9 bases. V shed 2 bases, J shed 5 bases, and the junction held 7 bases outside the gene matches. Germline CDR1 reads SGHAT; CDR2 reads FQNNGV. This CDR3 comprises 15 residues. The variable domain in full, with the rest retrieved from reference TRBV11-2 and TRBJ2-7, is EAGVAQSPRYKIIEKRQSVAFWCNPISGHATLYWYQQILGQGPKLLIQFQNNGVVDDSQLPKDRFSAERLKGVDSTLKIQPAKLEDSAVYLCASSLLAGVWNEQYFGPGTRLTVT.

In DNA, the CDR3 is TGTGCCAGCAGCCACGGGGGAAACATTCAGTACTTC. Translation gives CASSHGGNIQYF. The chain uses TRBV7-2 and TRBJ2-4; tentatively, D is TRBD2 (6 bases). V was trimmed by 5 bases and J by 6 bases, leaving 8 bases between them. This CDR3 region has 12 residues. The germline CDR1 and CDR2 sequences are SGHTA and FQGNSA.

The rearrangement joins TRBV4-1 to TRBJ2-7, with TRBD1 matching 8 bases. Germline CDR1 and CDR2: MGHRA and YSYEKL. CDR3 length: 15 residues. V shed 2 bases, J shed 7 bases, and the junction held 10 bases outside the gene matches. In nucleotides, the CDR3 is TGCGCCAGCAGCCAACCGGGACAGGACCGTAGTGAGCAGTACTTC. This codes for CASSQPGQDRSEQYF.

The V gene is TRBV4-1, the J gene TRBJ2-6; 10 nucleotides align to TRBD1. There are 19 residues in the CDR3. Germline CDR1 is MGHRA and CDR2 is YSYEKL. Unmatched junction bases numbered 8, after V lost 3 bases and J lost 0 bases. CDR3 in amino acids: CASSHYTGTGVSGANVLTF. CDR3 nucleotide sequence: TGCGCCAGCAGCCACTACACTGGGACAGGGGTCTCTGGGGCCAACGTCCTGACTTTC.